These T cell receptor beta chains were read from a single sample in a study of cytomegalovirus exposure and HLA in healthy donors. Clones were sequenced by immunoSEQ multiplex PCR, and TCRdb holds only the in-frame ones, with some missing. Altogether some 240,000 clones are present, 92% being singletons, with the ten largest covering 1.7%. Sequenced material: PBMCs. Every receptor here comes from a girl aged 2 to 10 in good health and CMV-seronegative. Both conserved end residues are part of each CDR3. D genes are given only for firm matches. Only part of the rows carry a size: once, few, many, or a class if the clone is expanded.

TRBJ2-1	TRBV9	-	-	CASSGKGQYNEQFF	TGTGCCAGCAGCGGAAAAGGACAGTACAATGAGCAGTTCTTC
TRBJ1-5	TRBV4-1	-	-	CASSQDRDQPQHF	TGCGCCAGCAGCCAAGATCGGGATCAGCCCCAGCATTTT
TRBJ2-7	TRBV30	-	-	CAWSVLGRVLYEQYF	TGTGCCTGGAGCGTTCTCGGCAGGGTGCTCTACGAGCAGTACTTC
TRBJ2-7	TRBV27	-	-	CASSFGLPYYEQYF	TGTGCCAGCAGTTTTGGACTACCCTACTACGAGCAGTACTTC
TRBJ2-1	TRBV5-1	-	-	CASSFGGSIDEQFF	TGCGCCAGCAGTTTTGGCGGTTCGATCGATGAGCAGTTCTTC
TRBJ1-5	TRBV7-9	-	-	CASSSGGVNQPQHF	TGTGCCAGCAGCTCCGGGGGGGTCAATCAGCCCCAGCATTTT
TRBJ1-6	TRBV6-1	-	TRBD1	CASTVGQLNSPLHF	TGTGCCAGCACCGTGGGACAGCTAAATTCACCCCTCCACTTT
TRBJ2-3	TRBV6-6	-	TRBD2	CASSYAGGLDTQYF	TGTGCCAGCAGTTACGCGGGGGGGCTAGATACGCAGTATTTT
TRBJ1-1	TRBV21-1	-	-	CASSAHVIGVNTEAFF	TGTGCCAGCAGCGCCCACGTCATAGGGGTAAACACTGAAGCTTTCTTT
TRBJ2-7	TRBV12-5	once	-	CASGLVGGYEQYF	TGTGCTAGTGGTTTGGTAGGAGGGTACGAGCAGTACTTC
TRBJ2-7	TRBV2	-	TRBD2	CASSVLGRGATYEQYF	TGTGCCAGCAGTGTCTTGGGGCGGGGGGCTACATACGAGCAGTACTTC
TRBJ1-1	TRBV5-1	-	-	CASGKEGGGTEAFF	TGCGCCAGCGGAAAAGAGGGAGGGGGCACTGAAGCTTTCTTT
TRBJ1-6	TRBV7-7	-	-	CASGGRSSYNSPLHF	TGTGCTAGCGGGGGCAGGAGCTCCTATAATTCACCCCTCCACTTT
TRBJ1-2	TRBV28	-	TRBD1	CASTLTGGYYGYTF	TGTGCCAGCACCCTGACAGGGGGCTACTATGGCTACACCTTC
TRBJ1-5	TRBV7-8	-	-	CASSASEVQPQHF	TGTGCCAGCAGTGCGTCGGAGGTTCAGCCCCAGCATTTT
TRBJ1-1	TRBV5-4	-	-	CASSQDRNTEAFF	TGTGCCAGCAGCCAAGACAGGAACACTGAAGCTTTCTTT
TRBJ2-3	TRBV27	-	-	CASSLFSLDTQYF	TGTGCCAGCAGTTTATTCTCGTTGGATACGCAGTATTTT
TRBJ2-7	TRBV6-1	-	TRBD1	CASSGGTGLSYEQYF	TGTGCCAGCAGTGGGGGGACAGGGCTTTCCTACGAGCAGTACTTC
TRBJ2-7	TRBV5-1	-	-	CASSLGVASYEQYF	TGCGCCAGCAGCTTGGGAGTCGCCTCCTACGAGCAGTACTTC
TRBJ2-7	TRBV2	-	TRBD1	CASSDPGTGISYEQYF	TGTGCCAGCAGCGACCCCGGGACAGGGATATCCTACGAGCAGTACTTC
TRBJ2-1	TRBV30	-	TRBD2	CAWGAGDEQFF	TGTGCCTGGGGAGCGGGAGATGAGCAGTTCTTC
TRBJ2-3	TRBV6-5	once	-	CASNGLAADTQYF	TGTGCCAGCAACGGACTGGCGGCAGATACGCAGTATTTT
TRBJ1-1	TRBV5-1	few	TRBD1	CASSPGTVNTEAFF	TGCGCCAGCAGCCCCGGGACAGTGAACACTGAAGCTTTCTTT
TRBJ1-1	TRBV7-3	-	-	CASSLKRNTEAFF	TGTGCCAGCAGCTTAAAGAGGAACACTGAAGCTTTCTTT
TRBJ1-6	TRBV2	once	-	CASSARIGKNPYSPLHF	TGTGCCAGCAGTGCAAGAATTGGCAAGAACCCTTATTCACCCCTCCACTTT
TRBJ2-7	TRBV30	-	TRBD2	CAWRETSGGRDNYEQYF	TGTGCCTGGAGGGAGACTAGCGGGGGCCGCGACAACTACGAGCAGTACTTC
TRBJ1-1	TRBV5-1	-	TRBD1	CASSHRTGNTEAFF	TGCGCCAGCAGCCACCGGACAGGTAACACTGAAGCTTTCTTT
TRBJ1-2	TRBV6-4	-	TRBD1	CASSDSTGGGYTF	TGTGCCAGCAGTGACTCGACAGGGGGTGGCTACACCTTC
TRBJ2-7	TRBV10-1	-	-	CASSESPTPYEQYF	TGCGCCAGCAGTGAGTCCCCCACACCGTACGAGCAGTACTTC
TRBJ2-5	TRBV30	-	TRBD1	CAWSASGTGTKETQYF	TGTGCCTGGAGTGCCTCCGGGACAGGGACGAAAGAGACCCAGTACTTC
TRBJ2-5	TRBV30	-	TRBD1	CAWAAGGSKTQYF	TGTGCCTGGGCCGCAGGGGGTTCGAAGACCCAGTACTTC
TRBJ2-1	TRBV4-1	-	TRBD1	CASSHLTEGAYEQFF	TGCGCCAGCAGCCACCTAACAGAGGGGGCCTATGAGCAGTTCTTC
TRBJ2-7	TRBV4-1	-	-	CASSQDTAVHEQYF	TGCGCCAGCAGCCAAGATACGGCGGTCCACGAGCAGTACTTC
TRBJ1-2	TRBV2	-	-	CASSVNRDTNYGYTF	TGTGCCAGCAGCGTCAACAGGGATACTAACTATGGCTACACCTTC
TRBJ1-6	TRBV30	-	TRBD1	CAWSVLTGGDSPLHF	TGTGCCTGGAGTGTACTTACAGGGGGAGATTCACCCCTCCACTTT
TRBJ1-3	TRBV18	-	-	CASSPGHFISGNTIYF	TGTGCCAGCTCTCCGGGACACTTCATCTCTGGAAACACCATATATTTT
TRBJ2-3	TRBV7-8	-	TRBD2	CASSPPGGLAGYTDTQYF	TGTGCCAGCAGCCCCCCAGGGGGACTAGCGGGATACACAGATACGCAGTATTTT
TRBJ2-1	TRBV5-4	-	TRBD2	CASSPRGVAGGHNEQFF	TGTGCCAGCAGCCCCCGTGGAGTAGCGGGGGGGCATAATGAGCAGTTCTTC
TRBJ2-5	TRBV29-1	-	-	CSVPEGTQYF	TGCAGCGTCCCCGAGGGGACCCAGTACTTC
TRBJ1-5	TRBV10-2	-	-	CASSYSDRSQPQHF	TGCGCCAGCAGTTACTCCGACAGGTCCCAGCCCCAGCATTTT